The 27 T cell receptor beta chains below all came from one sample that was sequenced in a study of blood T cell repertoires in COVID-19. Repertoires were generated with immunoSEQ multiplex PCR, while TCRdb's copy carries only in-frame clones and drops some. The sample yields under 300,000 clones, approximately 83% seen once. Sequencing was carried out using peripheral blood. The receptors shown here come from a human donor in a cohort sampled during active COVID-19.

The J gene is TRBJ1-6, the V gene TRBV5-5, with 10 bases aligning to TRBD1. The germline V gene encodes CDR1 SGHKS and CDR2 YYEKEE (reference sequence). The trim removed 4 bases at V and 7 bases at J, leaving 5 bases unmatched. The CDR3 covers 15 residues. The CDR3 DNA is TGTGCCAGCAGCCATGGGACAGGGGTAAATTCACCCCTCCACTTT. Amino acids: CASSHGTGVNSPLHF. Full variable domain (missing parts from reference TRBV5-5 and TRBJ1-6): DAGVTQSPTHLIKTRGQQVTLRCSPISGHKSVSWYQQVLGQGPQFIFQYYEKEERGRGNFPDRFSARQFPNYSSELNVNALLLGDSALYLCASSHGTGVNSPLHFGNGTRLTVT.

The chain joins TRBV7-2 to TRBJ2-5, with a possible D match to TRBD2 (5 bases). Germline V CDR1 and CDR2: SGHTA, FQGNSA. V dropped 5 bases and J dropped 4 bases, with 14 bases sitting between them. There are 14 residues in the CDR3. The CDR3 loop reads CASSPVGGAETQYF. CDR3 coding DNA: TGTGCCAGCAGCCCAGTAGGAGGAGCAGAGACCCAGTACTTC.

This clone was recorded once. V gene TRBV19 combines with J gene TRBJ2-7; 7 nucleotides line up with TRBD1. The V and J ends lost 5 bases and 2 bases, in that order; junction bases with no gene match: 9. This CDR3 comprises 15 residues. Germline CDR1 is LNHDA and CDR2 is SQIVND (reference sequence). CDR3 sequence (DNA): TGTGCCAGTAGTCCGGGACAGTGGGGAACCTACGAGCAGTACTTC. It codes for CASSPGQWGTYEQYF.

The rearrangement links TRBV11-3 to TRBJ1-3; D ambiguous. The germline V gene encodes CDR1 SGHNT and CDR2 YENEEA. This CDR3 has 13 amino acids. V lost 2 bases and J 6 bases, leaving 8 bases between the germline ends. The DNA of the CDR3 is TGTGCCAGCAGCTTAACCCGGGAAAACACCATATATTTT. Translated, it gives CASSLTRENTIYF.

V gene TRBV20-1 combines with J gene TRBJ1-4, with D uncertain. The CDR3 covers 11 residues. CDR1 and CDR2 from the germline V gene are DFQATT and SNEGSKA (reference sequence). Trimming removed 3 bases at V and 8 bases at J, with 7 bases between. CDR3 amino acids: CSARPGEKLFF. Here the CDR3 DNA reads TGCAGTGCTAGGCCGGGGGAAAAACTGTTTTTT.

This chain connects TRBV28 to TRBJ2-4; 8 bases agree with TRBD1. This CDR3 spans 15 amino acids. Losses at the gene ends were 2 bases for V and 6 bases for J; bases not matched to a gene: 6. Germline V gene sequence: CDR1 MDHEN, CDR2 SYDVKM. CDR3 in DNA: TGTGCCAGCAGTTTAGTGGCAGGGGGCGTAAACATTCAGTACTTC. Its protein is CASSLVAGGVNIQYF.

The gene calls are TRBV6-5 and TRBJ1-1; D is unclear. The CDR3 extends over 14 amino acids. Trimming pared 3 bases from V and 3 bases from J, leaving 11 bases between. Per germline, CDR1 MNHEY and CDR2 SVGAGI. The CDR3 spells CASSYGTSHTEAFF. DNA of the CDR3: TGTGCCAGCAGTTATGGTACATCGCACACTGAAGCTTTCTTT.

The chain couples TRBV7-9 to TRBJ1-5; TRBD1 agrees at 7 bases. This CDR3 is built from 17 residues. Trimming at V came to 1 base and at J to 7 bases, leaving 13 bases not matched to a gene. Germline values: CDR1 SEHNR, CDR2 FQNEAQ (reference sequence). The CDR3: CASSLVPPGQIKQPQHF. The CDR3, as DNA: TGTGCCAGCAGCTTAGTTCCCCCGGGACAGATAAAACAGCCCCAGCATTTT.

V gene TRBV14 combines with J gene TRBJ1-4; 10 bases are a match to TRBD1. The CDR3 runs to 15 residues. Germline trimming cut 5 bases from V and 3 bases from J; bases unmatched to any gene: 3. From germline, CDR1 is SGHDN and CDR2 FVKESK. The CDR3 loop reads CASSDRGQANEKLFF. The CDR3 bases are TGTGCCAGCAGCGACAGGGGGCAGGCTAATGAAAAACTGTTTTTT.

V gene TRBV9 combines with J gene TRBJ1-6; TRBD1 is a possible D gene (6 bases). Germline V gene lookup returns CDR1 SGDLS and CDR2 YYNGEE. The CDR3 has 15 residues. V lost 3 bases, J lost 7 bases, and 14 bases lay in between. The CDR3 DNA reads as TGTGCCAGCAGCGCCCCTACAGGGCAAAATTCACCCCTCCACTTT. Protein sequence: CASSAPTGQNSPLHF.

V gene TRBV4-1 combines with J gene TRBJ2-7; 8 bases map to TRBD1. The CDR3 contains 16 residues. V shed 0 bases, J shed 4 bases, and the junction held 8 bases outside the gene matches. In germline, CDR1 is MGHRA, CDR2 YSYEKL. CDR3 bases: TGCGCCAGCAGCCAAGATGGCGGCAGGGGGCTATACGAGCAGTACTTC. It codes for CASSQDGGRGLYEQYF.

This chain links TRBV11-3 with TRBJ2-1; TRBD1 is a possible D gene (5 bases). Germline CDR1 SGHNT, CDR2 YENEEA. The CDR3 extends over 14 amino acids. The V end was cut by 3 bases, the J end by 7 bases, with 13 bases between. CDR3 sequence reads: CASSLGLEQNEQFF. In nucleotides, the CDR3 is TGTGCCAGCAGCTTGGGGCTGGAGCAGAATGAGCAGTTCTTC.

V gene TRBV10-3 combines with J gene TRBJ2-3; D is unresolved. Germline values: CDR1 ENHRY, CDR2 SYGVKD. Trimming cost V 1 base and J 6 bases, with 11 bases left between them. The CDR3 runs to 14 residues. The CDR3 bases are TGTGCCATCAGTGAGTTAAGTCCCCGGGATACGCAGTATTTT. It is translated as CAISELSPRDTQYF.

The chain uses TRBV6-5 and TRBJ1-1; D ambiguous. Germline CDR1 MNHEY, CDR2 SVGAGI. The CDR3 spans 14 residues. Trimming shortened V by 4 bases and J by 3 bases, and 12 bases separated the two germline ends. The CDR3 protein is CASSSEIEDTEAFF. The CDR3 DNA reads as TGTGCCAGCAGTTCCGAGATCGAGGACACTGAAGCTTTCTTT.

The chain joins TRBV5-1 to TRBJ2-7; TRBD1 agrees at 10 bases. The CDR3 extends over 17 amino acids. V was pared by 4 bases and J by 4 bases, with 14 bases of the junction left unmatched. The germline CDR1 and CDR2 sequences are SGHRS and YFSETQ. The CDR3 loop is CASSPWLRQGAYYEQYF. The CDR3 nucleotides read TGCGCCAGCAGCCCGTGGCTCAGACAGGGGGCGTATTACGAGCAGTACTTC.

This sequence joins TRBV19 and TRBJ2-7, with D possibly being TRBD1 (6 bases). The CDR3 sequence is 14 residues long. Germline values: CDR1 LNHDA, CDR2 SQIVND (reference sequence). V was shortened by 4 bases and J by 2 bases, with 12 bases between the two germline ends. The CDR3 here is CASSKGQRTYEQYF. The CDR3 nucleotides are TGTGCCAGTAGTAAGGGACAACGGACCTACGAGCAGTACTTC.

V is TRBV18 and J is TRBJ1-1, with D possibly matching TRBD1 (5 bases). CDR3 length: 15 residues. V lost 6 bases and J 7 bases, leaving 21 bases between the germline ends. From germline, CDR1 is KGHSH and CDR2 LQKENI. The CDR3, as DNA: TGTGCCAGCTCGCGGGGGGGGAGCGGCAGTGGTGAAGCTTTCTTT. It translates to CASSRGGSGSGEAFF.

The sample holds a few counts of this clone. J is TRBJ1-5 and V is TRBV25-1; D possibly corresponds to TRBD1 (6 bases). The germline V gene has CDR1 MGHDK and CDR2 SYGVNS. This CDR3 contains 15 residues. V lost 6 bases, J lost 5 bases, and 17 bases lay in between. The CDR3 DNA follows: TGTGCCAGCAGCCCCCGGGCAGGGGAGTATCAGCCCCAGCATTTT. It specifies CASSPRAGEYQPQHF.

The chain has TRBV5-1 and TRBJ2-7; D possibly corresponds to TRBD1 (7 bases). The V end was cut by 7 bases, the J end by 1 base, with 12 bases between. The CDR3 totals 13 residues. Germline V gene sequence: CDR1 SGHRS, CDR2 YFSETQ. The CDR3 spells CASRGTVSYEQYF. CDR3 bases: TGCGCCAGCCGGGGGACAGTATCCTACGAGCAGTACTTC.

CDR3 in DNA: TGTGCCAGCAGCCCCAGGACAGCTATGAACACTGAAGCTTTCTTT. Its protein product is CASSPRTAMNTEAFF. The V call is TRBV5-8, the J call TRBJ1-1; D may be TRBD1 (6 bases). Germline V CDR1 and CDR2: SGHTS, YDEGEE. There are 15 residues in the CDR3. Trimming stripped 4 bases from V and 0 bases from J, with 13 bases between.

The chain has TRBV14 and TRBJ2-5; 7 positions agree with TRBD2. CDR3 length: 18 residues. V lost 7 bases, J lost 4 bases, and 21 bases stayed unmatched. The V gene's germline CDR1 is SGHDN and CDR2 FVKESK. CDR3 amino acids: CASTQNPGDYSQRETQYF. The CDR3, as DNA: TGTGCCAGCACACAAAATCCCGGGGACTACTCCCAACGAGAGACCCAGTACTTC.

This clone occurred once. The rearrangement joins TRBV21-1 to TRBJ1-1. TRBV21-1 represents a pseudogene. CDR3 length: 15 residues. CDR3 sequence (DNA): TGTGCCAGCAGCAACCGACCCTCCGAGGACACTGAAGCTTTCTTT. Its protein product is CASSNRPSEDTEAFF.

This clone occurred once. The V gene is TRBV18, the J gene TRBJ2-7; 7 nucleotides line up with TRBD1. The CDR3 runs to 12 residues. The germline gives CDR1 KGHSH, CDR2 LQKENI. V lost 5 bases to trimming and J lost 5 bases; unmatched junction nucleotides: 3. The DNA for the CDR3 is TGTGCCAGCTCATCACAGGGGAACGAGCAGTACTTC. This codes for CASSSQGNEQYF.

This chain connects TRBV29-1 to TRBJ1-2; tentative D call: TRBD1 (6 bases). V lost 6 bases to trimming and J lost 6 bases, with 14 bases between them. Germline V gives CDR1 SQVTM, CDR2 ANQGSEA. The CDR3 loop spans 12 amino acids. The CDR3 nucleotides read TGCAGCGTAAAACAGGGTTGGGATGGCTACACCTTC. Amino acid sequence: CSVKQGWDGYTF.

J is TRBJ1-1 and V is TRBV18; 12 nucleotides agree with TRBD1. V gave up 2 bases and J gave up 4 bases; unmatched junction bases: 5. The V gene's germline CDR1 is KGHSH and CDR2 LQKENI. The CDR3 is 16 amino acids. CDR3 amino acids: CASSPGTGGEITEAFF. The CDR3, as DNA: TGTGCCAGCTCACCAGGGACAGGGGGCGAAATCACTGAAGCTTTCTTT.

The J gene is TRBJ2-7, the V gene TRBV30; weak D call: TRBD2 (6 bases). This CDR3 region has 13 residues. Deletions cut 2 bases from V and 6 bases from J, with 14 bases between. Germline V gene sequence: CDR1 GTSNPN, CDR2 SVGIG (reference sequence). The CDR3 spells CAWSSREVGEQYF. The CDR3 DNA is TGTGCCTGGAGTAGCAGGGAGGTGGGCGAGCAGTACTTC.

In this sample, this clone turned up once. The rearrangement uses TRBV5-4 and TRBJ2-2; TRBD1 agrees at 7 bases. This CDR3 contains 16 residues. Looked up from germline, CDR1 is SGHNT and CDR2 is YYREEE (reference sequence). V dropped 3 bases and J dropped 3; count of bases not matched to a gene: 8. The chain's CDR3 is CASSSRQGDYTGELFF. In DNA form, the CDR3 reads TGTGCCAGCAGCTCTCGACAGGGTGATTACACCGGGGAGCTGTTTTTT.